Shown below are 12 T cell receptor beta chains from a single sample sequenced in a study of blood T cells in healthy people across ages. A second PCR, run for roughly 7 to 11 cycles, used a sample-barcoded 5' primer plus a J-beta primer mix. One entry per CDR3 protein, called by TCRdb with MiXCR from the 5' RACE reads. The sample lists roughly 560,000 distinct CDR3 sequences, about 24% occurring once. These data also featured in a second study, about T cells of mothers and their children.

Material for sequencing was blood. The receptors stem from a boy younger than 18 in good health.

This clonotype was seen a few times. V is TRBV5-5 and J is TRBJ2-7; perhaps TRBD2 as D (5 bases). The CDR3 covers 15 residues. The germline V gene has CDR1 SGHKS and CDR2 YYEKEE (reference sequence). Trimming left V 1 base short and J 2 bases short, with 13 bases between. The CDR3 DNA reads TGTGCCAGCAGCTTGTTAGATCAGCGGCCCTACGAGCAGTACTTC. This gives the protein CASSLLDQRPYEQYF. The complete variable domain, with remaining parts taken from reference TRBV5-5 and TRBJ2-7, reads DAGVTQSPTHLIKTRGQQVTLRCSPISGHKSVSWYQQVLGQGPQFIFQYYEKEERGRGNFPDRFSARQFPNYSSELNVNALLLGDSALYLCASSLLDQRPYEQYFGPGTRLTVT.

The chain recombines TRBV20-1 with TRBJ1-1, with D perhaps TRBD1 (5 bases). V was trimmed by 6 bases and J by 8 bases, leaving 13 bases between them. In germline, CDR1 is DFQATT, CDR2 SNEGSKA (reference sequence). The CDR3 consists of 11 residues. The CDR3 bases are TGCAGTGCCCGGCCCAGGGTAGAAGCTTTCTTT. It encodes CSARPRVEAFF.

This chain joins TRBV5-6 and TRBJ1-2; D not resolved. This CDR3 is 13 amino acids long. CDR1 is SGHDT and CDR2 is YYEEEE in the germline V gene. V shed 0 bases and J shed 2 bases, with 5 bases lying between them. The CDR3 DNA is TGTGCCAGCAGCTTGGAACCGAACTATGGCTACACCTTC. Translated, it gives CASSLEPNYGYTF.

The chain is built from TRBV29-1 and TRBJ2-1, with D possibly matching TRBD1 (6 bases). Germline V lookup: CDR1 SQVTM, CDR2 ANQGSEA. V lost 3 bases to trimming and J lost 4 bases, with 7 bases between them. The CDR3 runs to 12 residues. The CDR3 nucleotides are TGCAGCGTTGAGCAGGGGTACAATGAGCAGTTCTTC. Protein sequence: CSVEQGYNEQFF.

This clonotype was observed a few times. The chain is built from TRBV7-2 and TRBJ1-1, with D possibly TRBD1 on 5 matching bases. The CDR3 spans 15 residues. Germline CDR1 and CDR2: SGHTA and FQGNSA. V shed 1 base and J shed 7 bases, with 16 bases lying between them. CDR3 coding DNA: TGTGCCAGCAGCTTAGTTCGGGGGGTTAGTGGTGAAGCTTTCTTT. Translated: CASSLVRGVSGEAFF.

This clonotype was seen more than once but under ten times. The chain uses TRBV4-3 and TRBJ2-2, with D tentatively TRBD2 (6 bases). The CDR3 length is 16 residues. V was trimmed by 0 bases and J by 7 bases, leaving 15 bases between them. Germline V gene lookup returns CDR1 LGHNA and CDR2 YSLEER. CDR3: CASSQDGLAKGGELFF. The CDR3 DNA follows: TGCGCCAGCAGCCAAGATGGGCTAGCGAAGGGCGGGGAGCTGTTTTTT.

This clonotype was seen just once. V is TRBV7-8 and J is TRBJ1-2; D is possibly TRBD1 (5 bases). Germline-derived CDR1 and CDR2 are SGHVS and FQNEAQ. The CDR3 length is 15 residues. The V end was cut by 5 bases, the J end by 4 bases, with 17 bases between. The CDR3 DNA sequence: TGTGCCAGCAGCCTAATGGGAGGGGAAGGCTATGGCTACACCTTC. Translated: CASSLMGGEGYGYTF.

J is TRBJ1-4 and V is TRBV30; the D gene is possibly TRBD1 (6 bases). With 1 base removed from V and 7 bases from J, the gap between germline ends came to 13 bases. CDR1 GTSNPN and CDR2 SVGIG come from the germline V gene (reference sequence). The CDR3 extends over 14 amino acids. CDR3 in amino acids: CAWSEVQGLEKLFF. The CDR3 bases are TGTGCCTGGAGTGAGGTACAGGGCCTTGAAAAACTGTTTTTT.

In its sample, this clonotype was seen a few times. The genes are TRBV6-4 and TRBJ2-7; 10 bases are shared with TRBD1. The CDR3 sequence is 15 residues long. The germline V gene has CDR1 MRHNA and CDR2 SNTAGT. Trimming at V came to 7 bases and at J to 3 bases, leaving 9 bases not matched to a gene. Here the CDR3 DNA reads TGTGCCAGCAAAGGAGACAGGGGGCTTGTCTACGAGCAGTACTTC. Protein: CASKGDRGLVYEQYF.

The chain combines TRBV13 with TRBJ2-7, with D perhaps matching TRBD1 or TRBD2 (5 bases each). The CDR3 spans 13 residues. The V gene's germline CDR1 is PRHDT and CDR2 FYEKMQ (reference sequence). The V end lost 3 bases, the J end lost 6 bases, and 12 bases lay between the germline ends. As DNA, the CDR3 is TGTGCCAGCAGCTTTCGGGGCACCTCCGAGCAGTACTTC. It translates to CASSFRGTSEQYF.

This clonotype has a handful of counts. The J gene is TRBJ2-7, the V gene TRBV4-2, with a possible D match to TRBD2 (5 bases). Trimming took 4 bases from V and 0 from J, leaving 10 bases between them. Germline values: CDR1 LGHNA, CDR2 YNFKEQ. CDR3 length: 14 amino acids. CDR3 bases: TGTGCCAGCAGCCCCGGCGGGTACTCCTACGAGCAGTACTTC. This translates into CASSPGGYSYEQYF.

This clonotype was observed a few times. Here the CDR3 reads CASSLGSQAKNIQYF. DNA of the CDR3: TGTGCCAGCAGCTTAGGGAGTCAAGCCAAAAACATTCAGTACTTC. The V and J genes are TRBV7-9 and TRBJ2-4; no firm D call. This CDR3 region has 15 residues. CDR1 is SEHNR, CDR2 FQNEAQ, per germline (reference sequence). V lost 1 base and J 0 bases, leaving 7 bases between the germline ends. The full variable domain, completed using reference TRBV7-9 and TRBJ2-4, is DTGVSQNPRHKITKRGQNVTFRCDPISEHNRLYWYRQTLGQGPEFLTYFQNEAQLEKSRLLSDRFSAERPKGSFSTLEIQRTEQGDSAMYLCASSLGSQAKNIQYFGAGTRLSVL.